The clone carrying this T cell receptor (beta chain) has only a few counts. The antigen is undetermined. The entry originates in a study of metastatic and nonmetastatic thyroid tumors. In the study overall: Both malignant and benign thyroid patients supplied peripheral blood and tumor or nodule tissue samples, across which the repertoires of these patients were then compared. Broader study findings: Relative to benign nodules, malignant thyroid tumors were reportedly characterized by significantly elevated TCR beta diversity in blood and tumor.

Source study methods: CDR3 differences across clinicopathological groups were used to build a distant-metastasis classifier for papillary thyroid cancer. TCRdb re-clonotyped the PCR reads through MiXCR. The V and J calls and clone size come from TCRdb's table, not from the authors' own analysis. This sample carries roughly 4,900 clones, roughly 27% of them seen once, and the ten largest clones take approximately 17%. This CDR3 comprises 15 residues. The junction had 14 bases not matched to a gene; V was cut back by 6 bases and J by 7 bases. Patients underwent thyroid surgery, and none had received any treatment before it.

The source material was adjacent normal tissue. The genes are TRBV12-3 or TRBV12-4 and TRBJ2-7; 8 positions agree with TRBD2. This TCR was sampled from a female donor with papillary thyroid cancer or a benign thyroid nodule (not recorded which). Some clones in this sample may be carry-over from other donors' samples. As DNA, the CDR3 is TGTGCCAGCAGCCGCGGCGGTAGCGGGACCTGGGAGCAGTACTTC. Amino acid sequence: CASSRGGSGTWEQYF.